Listed here are 30 T cell receptor beta chains from one sample, sequenced in a study of cytotoxic CD8 clonotypes in ibrutinib-treated CLL (dated by TCRdb to 2020 to 2022). Receptors were amplified or captured by the immunoSEQ multiplex PCR assay. The table was pulled from immuneACCESS by TCRdb, which kept in-frame rearrangements only. Such tables lose some clones; where checked, under half of the loss comes from unresolved V genes, and the rest has no known cause. For this sample there are over 100,000 clones; roughly 85% appear just once. Clones ranked in the top ten supply about 1.9% of the sample. The time point label for this specimen denotes: approximately 2 years on ibrutinib. The sample was PBMCs, taken after 24 months of ibrutinib treatment. These receptor sequences come from a human donor with chronic lymphocytic leukemia.

This clone was counted a single time. The V call is TRBV5-4, the J call TRBJ1-6; weak D call: TRBD1 (6 bases). V lost 5 bases to trimming and J lost 9 bases, with 15 bases between them. CDR3 length equals 14 residues. Germline V CDR1 and CDR2: SGHNT, YYREEE (reference sequence). CDR3 protein: CASRYGSRGSPLHF. CDR3 nucleotide sequence: TGTGCCAGCAGATACGGAAGCAGGGGTTCACCCCTCCACTTT.

This chain uses TRBV7-2 with TRBJ2-7, with D tentatively TRBD2 (5 bases). CDR1 and CDR2 from the germline V gene are SGHTA and FQGNSA. V was cut by 2 bases and J by 6 bases, with 8 bases left in between. The CDR3 is made up of 12 amino acids. This CDR3 is CASSLFAGEQYF. The CDR3 DNA is TGTGCCAGCAGCTTATTTGCGGGCGAGCAGTACTTC.

The chain carries TRBV7-2 and TRBJ2-7; a possible D gene is TRBD2 (6 bases). CDR3 length: 14 amino acids. V gave up 5 bases and J gave up 4 bases, with 15 bases separating them. Germline V lookup: CDR1 SGHTA, CDR2 FQGNSA. CDR3 DNA sequence: TGTGCCAGCAGCGACTCCGGGAGTCGTTACGAGCAGTACTTC. Translation: CASSDSGSRYEQYF.

J is TRBJ2-3 and V is TRBV1; the listed D gene, TRBD2, was not tested against the DNA. TRBV1 is listed as a pseudogene. This CDR3 is 21 amino acids long. Written as DNA, the CDR3 is TGCACCAGCAGCCAAGATTCCATTATTACTAGCGGGAGGGCCTGGACAGATACGCAGTATTTT. Translating gives CTSSQDSIITSGRAWTDTQYF.

The rearrangement joins TRBV2 to TRBJ2-3, with 8 bases lining up with TRBD2. Trimming at V came to 9 bases and at J to 0 bases, leaving 8 bases not matched to a gene. CDR3 length: 15 amino acids. Germline V lookup: CDR1 SNHLY, CDR2 FYNNEI. The CDR3 sequence is CASSRASGSTDTQYF. In nucleotides, the CDR3 is TGTGCCAGTTCCCGGGCTAGCGGGAGCACAGATACGCAGTATTTT.

V usage is TRBV19 and J usage is TRBJ2-5, with D hard to call. This CDR3 is 14 amino acids long. The V gene's germline CDR1 is LNHDA and CDR2 SQIVND (reference sequence). V lost 1 base and J 1 base, leaving 7 bases between the germline ends. CDR3 nucleotides: TGTGCCAGTAGTATAGGTGGAGTCCAAGAGACCCAGTACTTC. Translating it yields CASSIGGVQETQYF.

The rearrangement uses TRBV5-1 and TRBJ2-3; D is possibly TRBD2 (6 bases). Trimming took 0 bases from V and 2 from J, leaving 10 bases between them. The CDR3 totals 15 residues. CDR1 and CDR2 from the germline V gene are SGHRS and YFSETQ. For the CDR3, the DNA is TGCGCCAGCAGCTTGGGGCGGGGTCCCACAGATACGCAGTATTTT. Translated, it gives CASSLGRGPTDTQYF.

This clone was detected a few times. The genes are TRBV7-2 and TRBJ1-5; possible D gene TRBD1, 6 bases. This CDR3 is built from 16 residues. Trimming removed 8 bases from V and 2 bases from J, with 19 bases in between. Germline CDR1 SGHTA, CDR2 FQGNSA. CDR3 protein: CASGLGPRGGNQPQHF. CDR3 nucleotides: TGTGCCAGCGGATTAGGCCCCAGGGGCGGCAATCAGCCCCAGCATTTT.

CDR3 DNA: TGTGCCATCAGGGACGGGGTGACAGCCGACTATGGCTACACCTTC. Its protein is CAIRDGVTADYGYTF. The chain links TRBV10-3 to TRBJ1-2; possibly TRBD1 for D (5 bases). V lost 6 bases to trimming and J lost 3 bases, with 17 bases between them. The germline V gene encodes CDR1 ENHRY and CDR2 SYGVKD. CDR3 length: 15 residues.

This rearrangement joins TRBV19 to TRBJ2-5, with TRBD1 identical over 12 bases. The CDR3 consists of 16 residues. The junction had 4 bases not matched to a gene; V was cut back by 1 base and J by 4 bases. Germline V gene lookup returns CDR1 LNHDA and CDR2 SQIVND (reference sequence). CDR3 sequence reads: CASSIGDRGLSETQYF. The CDR3 DNA reads TGTGCCAGTAGTATAGGGGACAGGGGGCTGTCAGAGACCCAGTACTTC.

The V call is TRBV11-2, the J call TRBJ1-3, with 10 positions matching TRBD1. Per the germline V gene, CDR1 is SGHAT and CDR2 is FQNNGV. V was clipped by 0 bases and J by 7 bases; unmatched bases: 3. This CDR3 contains 15 residues. The CDR3 protein is CASSLDLGQGNTIYF. CDR3 sequence (DNA): TGTGCCAGCAGCTTAGATCTGGGACAGGGGAACACCATATATTTT.

This rearrangement joins TRBV5-6 to TRBJ2-7; D might be TRBD2 (5 bases). Looked up from germline, CDR1 is SGHDT and CDR2 is YYEEEE. This CDR3 has 14 amino acids. Between the trimmed V and J ends, which lost 3 bases and 2 bases, there was a span of 12 bases. The CDR3 protein is CASSSTWEPYEQYF. CDR3 DNA: TGTGCCAGCAGCTCTACTTGGGAGCCCTACGAGCAGTACTTC.

This clone was observed once. The chain carries TRBV5-1 and TRBJ2-5, with 11 bases fitting TRBD2. Germline values: CDR1 SGHRS, CDR2 YFSETQ. V dropped 4 bases and J dropped 2; count of bases not matched to a gene: 4. The CDR3 spans 15 residues. As DNA, the CDR3 is TGCGCCAGCAGCCATGGGACTAGCGGACAAGAGACCCAGTACTTC. Residues: CASSHGTSGQETQYF.

The chain joins TRBV27 to TRBJ1-1; weak D call: TRBD1 (6 bases). Germline V lookup: CDR1 MNHEY, CDR2 SMNVEV (reference sequence). This CDR3 is 12 amino acids long. Trimming shortened V by 9 bases and J by 5 bases, and 13 bases separated the two germline ends. CDR3 amino acids: CASQKGETEAFF. CDR3 bases: TGTGCCAGTCAAAAGGGGGAGACTGAAGCTTTCTTT.

The J gene is TRBJ2-4, the V gene TRBV6-1, with D unclear. The CDR3 covers 14 residues. Trimming left V 8 bases short and J 0 bases short, with 11 bases between. Germline CDR1 and CDR2: MNHNS and SASEGT. Here the CDR3 reads CASRQGIAKNIQYF. The DNA for the CDR3 is TGTGCCAGCCGGCAAGGAATAGCCAAAAACATTCAGTACTTC.

The V gene is TRBV18, the J gene TRBJ1-1; 7 bases fit TRBD1. The germline gives CDR1 KGHSH, CDR2 LQKENI. Trimming took 4 bases from V and 7 from J; bases not matched to a gene: 6. The CDR3 spans 13 residues. Written as DNA, the CDR3 is TGTGCCAGCTCACGGGGGGACAGTCTTGAAGCTTTCTTT. Its protein is CASSRGDSLEAFF.

The chain joins TRBV7-9 to TRBJ1-2; D might be TRBD1 (6 bases). The CDR3 loop spans 12 amino acids. Looked up from germline, CDR1 is SEHNR and CDR2 is FQNEAQ (reference sequence). V lost 3 bases and J 5 bases, leaving 7 bases between the germline ends. CDR3: CASSFGQYGYTF. The CDR3, as DNA: TGTGCCAGCAGCTTTGGACAGTATGGCTACACCTTC.

CDR3 sequence reads: CASSFEGKGFF. In DNA, the CDR3 is TGTGCCAGCAGTTTCGAGGGGAAAGGTTTCTTT. The rearrangement joins TRBV28 to TRBJ1-1; maybe TRBD1 (5 bases). Per germline, CDR1 MDHEN and CDR2 SYDVKM. Deletions cut 3 bases from V and 13 bases from J, with 12 bases between. The CDR3 totals 11 residues.

This chain uses TRBV6-5 with TRBJ1-5; 7 bases are a match to TRBD1. CDR1 is MNHEY and CDR2 is SVGAGI in the germline V gene. The CDR3 loop spans 13 amino acids. Trimming took 4 bases from V and 5 from J; bases not matched to a gene: 2. CDR3 in amino acids: CASSFRGDQPQHF. The CDR3 DNA sequence: TGTGCCAGCAGTTTCAGGGGGGATCAGCCCCAGCATTTT.

The genes are TRBV9 and TRBJ1-5; D is unclear. V was shortened by 3 bases and J by 0 bases, with 22 bases between the two germline ends. The CDR3 runs 19 residues. Germline CDR1 is SGDLS and CDR2 is YYNGEE. The DNA for the CDR3 is TGTGCCAGCAGCGCCGAATCGATAAGGAGCGTAGCTAGCAATCAGCCCCAGCATTTT. This sequence encodes CASSAESIRSVASNQPQHF. Using reference TRBV9 and TRBJ1-5 for the parts outside the CDR3, the full variable domain is DSGVTQTPKHLITATGQRVTLRCSPRSGDLSVYWYQQSLDQGLQFLIQYYNGEERAKGNILERFSAQQFPDLHSELNLSSLELGDSALYFCASSAESIRSVASNQPQHFGDGTRLSIL.

This clone has only a few counts. V usage is TRBV6-6 and J usage is TRBJ1-5, with a possible D match to TRBD1 (5 bases). Germline assignment: CDR1 MNHNY and CDR2 SVGAGI (reference sequence). The V gene lost 8 bases and the J gene lost 4 bases, with 12 bases spanning the gap. CDR3 length equals 13 residues. DNA of the CDR3: TGTGCCAGCGGTGGCAGGACAAATCAGCCCCAGCATTTT. Translated, it gives CASGGRTNQPQHF.

The chain carries TRBV11-2 and TRBJ1-2; D is possibly TRBD1 (5 bases). This CDR3 region has 14 residues. With 3 bases removed from V and 5 bases from J, the gap between germline ends came to 13 bases. In germline, CDR1 is SGHAT, CDR2 FQNNGV. The CDR3 protein is CASSFPGPGYGYTF. The DNA of the CDR3 is TGTGCCAGCAGCTTCCCAGGGCCGGGGTATGGCTACACCTTC.

This clone was detected only once. The chain joins TRBV28 to TRBJ1-5; D possibly corresponds to TRBD1 (5 bases). Germline-derived CDR1 and CDR2 are MDHEN and SYDVKM. CDR3 length: 15 residues. V was clipped by 5 bases and J by 4 bases, with 15 bases between them. DNA for the CDR3: TGTGCCAGCAGTAGGGGAGTGGCGAGGAATCAGCCCCAGCATTTT. Its protein product is CASSRGVARNQPQHF. Full variable domain (missing parts from reference TRBV28 and TRBJ1-5): DVKVTQSSRYLVKRTGEKVFLECVQDMDHENMFWYRQDPGLGLRLIYFSYDVKMKEKGDIPEGYSVSREKKERFSLILESASTNQTSMYLCASSRGVARNQPQHFGDGTRLSIL.

The chain uses TRBV28 and TRBJ2-7; 13 nucleotides align to TRBD2. Germline CDR1 and CDR2: MDHEN and SYDVKM. The CDR3 loop spans 15 amino acids. J lost 5 bases, V lost 5 bases, and 6 bases had no gene match. The CDR3 reads CASSLGLAGAHEQYF. CDR3 DNA sequence: TGTGCCAGCAGTCTAGGACTAGCGGGAGCCCACGAGCAGTACTTC.

The chain has TRBV27 and TRBJ2-1; TRBD2 matches at 10 bases. J lost 4 bases, V lost 5 bases, and 11 bases had no gene match. Looked up from germline, CDR1 is MNHEY and CDR2 is SMNVEV (reference sequence). The CDR3 runs 17 residues. CDR3 protein: CASSDPLGLAEYNEQFF. The CDR3 region has the DNA TGTGCCAGCAGTGACCCCCTCGGACTAGCGGAGTACAATGAGCAGTTCTTC.

V is TRBV15 and J is TRBJ2-7; D is ambiguous. The germline CDR1 and CDR2 sequences are LNHNV and YYDKDF (reference sequence). The CDR3 is made up of 12 amino acids. V lost 0 bases, J lost 4 bases, and 4 bases lay in between. In DNA, the CDR3 is TGTGCCACCAGCAGAGATGCGTACGAGCAGTACTTC. As protein: CATSRDAYEQYF.

This clone occurred once. The gene calls are TRBV18 and TRBJ1-1; D ambiguous. Trimming removed 3 bases from V and 2 bases from J, with 10 bases in between. Germline CDR1 KGHSH, CDR2 LQKENI. This CDR3 comprises 14 residues. The CDR3 spells CASSPDGRNTEAFF. Here the CDR3 DNA reads TGTGCCAGCTCACCTGACGGAAGAAACACTGAAGCTTTCTTT. Drawing the rest from reference TRBV18 and TRBJ1-1, the complete variable domain is NAGVMQNPRHLVRRRGQEARLRCSPMKGHSHVYWYRQLPEEGLKFMVYLQKENIIDESGMPKERFSAEFPKEGPSILRIQQVVRGDSAAYFCASSPDGRNTEAFFGQGTRLTVV.

This clone came up once. The chain links TRBV19 to TRBJ1-5; no definite D call. The CDR3 totals 15 residues. CDR1 LNHDA and CDR2 SQIVND come from the germline V gene (reference sequence). Between the trimmed V and J ends, which lost 0 bases and 0 bases, there was a span of 6 bases. Here the CDR3 reads CASSIDKYSNQPQHF. CDR3 in DNA: TGTGCCAGTAGTATAGACAAGTATAGCAATCAGCCCCAGCATTTT.

The chain combines TRBV6-5 with TRBJ1-2, with no clear D. V lost 7 bases and J lost 5, with 11 bases in between. Per germline, CDR1 MNHEY and CDR2 SVGAGI. The CDR3 is 12 residues long. Here the CDR3 DNA reads TGTGCCAGCACCAAAGGAGGGTATGGCTACACCTTC. Amino acids: CASTKGGYGYTF.

This CDR3 is CASSQEEGTAWGYTF. As DNA, the CDR3 is TGTGCCAGCAGCCAAGAGGAGGGGACTGCCTGGGGCTACACCTTC. This chain links TRBV4-2 with TRBJ1-2, with D tentatively TRBD1 (5 bases). Trimming took off 0 bases at V and 8 bases at J, with 16 bases between the two ends. CDR3 size: 15 residues. Germline CDR1 is LGHNA and CDR2 is YNFKEQ.